This T cell receptor (beta chain) comes out of a study of blood T cells in healthy people across ages. Study-wide results and caveats: The CMV status of each donor remained undetermined, and this could have confounded shifts in expanded clonotypes.

The V gene lost 3 bases and the J gene lost 6 bases, with 14 bases spanning the gap. CDR3 length: 14 residues. In germline, CDR1 is MNHEY, CDR2 SVGEGT. Primers used in a second PCR of about 6 to 11 cycles were a sample-barcoded 5' primer and a J-beta primer mix. TCRdb re-analysed the 5' RACE reads in MiXCR, keeping a single row per CDR3 protein. Of roughly 1.4 million distinct CDR3 sequences listed, roughly 64% are singletons. In the case of this clonotype: Its antigen is not known.

The gene calls are TRBV6-2 or TRBV6-3 and TRBJ1-2; tentative D call: TRBD1 (6 bases). This receptor was taken from a man younger than 35 in good health. The sample comprised blood. The CDR3 coding sequence is TGTGCCAGCAGTTATTCAGGGGTGATGAATGGCTACACCTTC. Translating gives CASSYSGVMNGYTF.